This T cell receptor beta chain emerged from a study of cytomegalovirus exposure and HLA in healthy donors. Across the whole study: An early data release held some 85 million unique TCRs from HLA-typed donors.

The PCR was carried out with 60 Vbeta primers and 13 Jbeta primers. In the authors' methods: In a later analysis, the count reached 80 million or so unique TCR beta chains, with roughly 9.9 million shared. Repertoires were generated with immunoSEQ multiplex PCR, while TCRdb's copy carries only in-frame clones and drops some. That table gives V, J and clone size, and the DNA gave D and trimming. Among around 120,000 clones listed, roughly 80% were seen once. Overall study results and limits: It was shown in a later analysis that HLA-associated TCR beta chains were more clonally expanded than other, equally common chains.

In regard to this clone: Its antigen is as yet unknown.

The ends were cut back, 3 bases at V and 1 base at J, with 24 bases in the middle. The germline V gene encodes CDR1 MGHRA and CDR2 YSYEKL. The length of the CDR3 is 19 residues. The chain links TRBV4-1 to TRBJ1-2; a possible D gene is TRBD1 (6 bases). The origin of this receptor is a girl aged 2 to 9 in good health and CMV-seronegative. Specimen: PBMCs. CDR3 residues: CASSQTRDTITANNYGYTF. CDR3 DNA sequence: TGCGCCAGCAGCCAGACCCGGGACACCATAACCGCTAATAACTATGGCTACACCTTC.